The 21 T cell receptor beta chains reported below all come from one sample, sequenced in a study of shared clonotypes between healthy human individuals. Sequenced by immunoSEQ multiplex PCR; TCRdb stores in-frame clones only, minus some. The sample shows 70,000 to 95,000 clones, about 65% of them seen only once. Sequencing was done on a sample of memory CD8+ T cells sorted from blood. Subset noted: CD45RO+ cells pooled with CCR7-negative TemRA cells. These receptors all come from a man aged 30 to 45 in good health.

This clone was detected a few times. The same CDR3 arises from other DNA sequences in this sample as well. This chain uses TRBV4-3 with TRBJ2-3; perhaps TRBD1 as D (6 bases). The CDR3 runs to 15 residues. In germline, CDR1 is LGHNA, CDR2 YSLEER. The ends were cut back, 0 bases at V and 1 base at J, with 8 bases in the middle. The CDR3 sequence: CASSQDPGGTDTQYF. The CDR3 coding sequence is TGCGCCAGCAGCCAAGATCCAGGGGGCACAGATACGCAGTATTTT.

This clone was picked up a small number of times. The chain recombines TRBV6-6 with TRBJ2-2; 11 bases are shared with TRBD2. J was trimmed by 6 bases and V by 7 bases; bases with no gene match: 4. The CDR3 extends over 14 amino acids. The germline V gene has CDR1 MNHNY and CDR2 SVGAGI (reference sequence). CDR3 in DNA: TGTGCCAGCACCCAACTAGCGGGAGCCGGGGAGCTGTTTTTT. It yields the protein CASTQLAGAGELFF.

The sample holds a few counts of this clone. The chain uses TRBV15 and TRBJ1-5; D is perhaps TRBD1 (5 bases). Germline values: CDR1 LNHNV, CDR2 YYDKDF (reference sequence). Trimming left V 4 bases short and J 2 bases short, with 15 bases between. This CDR3 has 16 residues. This CDR3 reads CATSTKYQGGNQPQHF. CDR3 bases: TGTGCCACCAGCACAAAATACCAGGGCGGCAATCAGCCCCAGCATTTT.

The J gene is TRBJ1-4, the V gene TRBV28, with TRBD1 as a possible D gene (5 bases). The CDR3 is 15 amino acids. Trimming stripped 6 bases from V and 3 bases from J, with 14 bases between. Looked up from germline, CDR1 is MDHEN and CDR2 is SYDVKM. The CDR3 here is CASRRPGNANEKLFF. The CDR3 region has the DNA TGTGCCAGCAGACGACCAGGGAACGCTAATGAAAAACTGTTTTTT.

The gene calls are TRBV25-1 and TRBJ2-1; the match to TRBD2 covers 8 bases. The V and J ends lost 7 bases and 4 bases, in that order; junction bases with no gene match: 3. Per germline, CDR1 MGHDK and CDR2 SYGVNS. The CDR3 extends over 13 amino acids. The CDR3 protein is CASTGGPYNEQFF. The CDR3 bases are TGTGCCAGCACGGGGGGGCCTTACAATGAGCAGTTCTTC.

This chain connects TRBV27 to TRBJ2-3; 7 bases map to TRBD1. This CDR3 spans 17 amino acids. From germline, CDR1 is MNHEY and CDR2 SMNVEV (reference sequence). V shed 3 bases and J 2 bases; nucleotides not matched to a gene: 11. The CDR3 protein is CASSFYRDSLLTDTQYF. CDR3 nucleotides: TGTGCCAGCAGTTTTTACCGGGACAGCCTCCTCACAGATACGCAGTATTTT.

J is TRBJ2-7 and V is TRBV7-9; 8 positions agree with TRBD2. The germline V gene has CDR1 SEHNR and CDR2 FQNEAQ (reference sequence). Trimming took 1 base from V and 3 from J; bases not matched to a gene: 5. There are 15 residues in the CDR3. CDR3 nucleotides: TGTGCCAGCAGCTTAGGTCCTAGCGGGTTCTACGAGCAGTACTTC. This codes for CASSLGPSGFYEQYF.

The chain uses TRBV9 and TRBJ2-1, with D maybe TRBD1 (6 bases). This CDR3 is built from 14 residues. V was pared by 4 bases and J by 7 bases, with 15 bases between. Germline lookup yields CDR1 SGDLS and CDR2 YYNGEE. In nucleotides, the CDR3 is TGTGCCAGCAGCTCGGACAGTTCGTGGAATGAGCAGTTCTTC. As protein: CASSSDSSWNEQFF.

This clone was counted between two and nine times. The chain carries TRBV29-1 and TRBJ1-2, with TRBD1 matching over 8 bases. The ends lost 1 base at V and 8 bases at J; junction bases unmatched: 6. Germline-derived CDR1 and CDR2 are SQVTM and ANQGSEA. The CDR3 is 13 residues long. CDR3 in amino acids: CSVEGQGFGGYTF. CDR3 nucleotides: TGCAGCGTTGAAGGACAGGGGTTTGGCGGCTACACCTTC.

On this clone: This sequence may be a read error, since a much larger clone differs from it by one base. The sample has other DNA sequences that encode this CDR3 too. This CDR3 reads CASSFTTYEQYF. CDR3 nucleotides: TGTGCCAGCAGTTTCACGACCTACGAGCAGTACTTC. The V gene is TRBV28, the J gene TRBJ2-7; unclear D gene. This CDR3 has 12 residues. V was cut by 3 bases and J by 2 bases, with 5 bases left in between. The V gene's germline CDR1 is MDHEN and CDR2 SYDVKM.

V gene TRBV6-5 combines with J gene TRBJ2-1, with 9 bases lining up with TRBD2. CDR3 length: 14 amino acids. Germline values: CDR1 MNHEY, CDR2 SVGAGI. Germline trimming cut 0 bases from V and 10 bases from J; bases unmatched to any gene: 4. CDR3 nucleotides: TGTGCCAGCAGTTACTCGAACGCGGGGGGGGAGCAGTTCTTC. Its protein product is CASSYSNAGGEQFF.

The table lists this clone with a few counts. The chain employs TRBV2 and TRBJ1-5; 12 bases are shared with TRBD1. This CDR3 is built from 15 residues. Germline V gene data show CDR1 as SNHLY and CDR2 as FYNNEI. Trimming cost V 3 bases and J 3 bases; bases outside gene matches: 0. The CDR3 is CASSEGQGANQPQHF. The CDR3 DNA follows: TGTGCCAGCAGTGAGGGACAGGGGGCCAATCAGCCCCAGCATTTT.

This clone was detected a few times. The rearrangement uses TRBV2 and TRBJ2-7; the match to TRBD1 covers 8 bases. This CDR3 region has 14 residues. CDR1 and CDR2 (germline): SNHLY, FYNNEI. Germline trimming cut 1 base from V and 5 bases from J; bases unmatched to any gene: 4. The CDR3 is CASSEGQGADEQYF. CDR3 nucleotides: TGTGCCAGCAGTGAAGGTCAGGGGGCCGACGAGCAGTACTTC.

The chain recombines TRBV6-1 with TRBJ1-2; no definite D call. With 4 bases removed from V and 4 bases from J, the gap between germline ends came to 13 bases. There are 14 residues in the CDR3. Per germline, CDR1 MNHNS and CDR2 SASEGT. CDR3 residues: CASSVEGSSYGYTF. In DNA form, the CDR3 reads TGTGCCAGCAGTGTTGAGGGTTCGAGCTATGGCTACACCTTC.

A few counts support this clone. The V gene is TRBV27, the J gene TRBJ1-4, with 7 bases matching TRBD1. V lost 2 bases, J lost 5 bases, and 8 bases stayed unmatched. CDR1 MNHEY and CDR2 SMNVEV come from the germline V gene (reference sequence). The CDR3 extends over 16 amino acids. DNA for the CDR3: TGTGCCAGCAGTTTAAGCCCCGGGACAGCAAATGAAAAACTGTTTTTT. Encoded protein: CASSLSPGTANEKLFF.

In the case of this clone: One junction end disagrees with the germline gene, perhaps due to a read error. The chain links TRBV7-9 to TRBJ1-1; 7 bases are a match to TRBD1. The CDR3 is 12 residues long. CDR1 is SEHNR and CDR2 is FQNEAQ in the germline V gene (reference sequence). CDR3 loop: CASNLEGQSAFF. DNA for the CDR3: TGTGCCAGCAACTTAGAGGGACAGTCAGCTTTCTTT.

The chain recombines TRBV5-1 with TRBJ2-5; 14 nucleotides align to TRBD2. Germline assignment: CDR1 SGHRS and CDR2 YFSETQ. The CDR3 spans 16 residues. J was trimmed by 3 bases and V by 0 bases; bases with no gene match: 1. The CDR3 reads CASSLGGLAGEETQYF. The CDR3 bases are TGCGCCAGCAGCTTGGGGGGACTAGCGGGAGAAGAGACCCAGTACTTC. The full variable domain, completed using reference TRBV5-1 and TRBJ2-5, is KAGVTQTPRYLIKTRGQQVTLSCSPISGHRSVSWYQQTPGQGLQFLFEYFSETQRNKGNFPGRFSGRQFSNSRSEMNVSTLELGDSALYLCASSLGGLAGEETQYFGPGTRLLVL.

This chain connects TRBV15 to TRBJ2-1; 7 bases fit TRBD2. The CDR3 covers 16 residues. CDR1 is LNHNV, CDR2 YYDKDF, per germline (reference sequence). J was trimmed by 4 bases and V by 0 bases; bases with no gene match: 6. The DNA for the CDR3 is TGTGCCACCAGCAGAGATCCAGGCGGGAGTTACAATGAGCAGTTCTTC. Protein sequence: CATSRDPGGSYNEQFF. The full variable domain, in which reference TRBV15 and TRBJ2-1 provide the parts outside the CDR3, is DAMVIQNPRYQVTQFGKPVTLSCSQTLNHNVMYWYQQKSSQAPKLLFHYYDKDFNNEADTPDNFQSRRPNTSFCFLDIRSPGLGDTAMYLCATSRDPGGSYNEQFFGPGTRLTVL.

The chain has TRBV6-6 and TRBJ2-7, with a weak D call TRBD2 (6 bases). CDR1 is MNHNY, CDR2 SVGAGI, per germline (reference sequence). CDR3 size: 16 residues. V was trimmed by 6 bases and J by 0 bases, leaving 18 bases between them. The DNA for the CDR3 is TGTGCCAGCAGCCCTCTGGGGGGAATAAGCTCCTACGAGCAGTACTTC. Its translation is CASSPLGGISSYEQYF.

This clone was observed a few times. J is TRBJ2-5 and V is TRBV27; D is possibly TRBD2 (6 bases). V lost 4 bases to trimming and J lost 8 bases, with 17 bases between them. The CDR3 is 14 amino acids. The germline gives CDR1 MNHEY, CDR2 SMNVEV (reference sequence). This CDR3 is CASSWGVGDFTQYF. The CDR3 DNA is TGTGCCAGCAGTTGGGGGGTAGGGGATTTTACCCAGTACTTC.

The rearrangement links TRBV7-3 to TRBJ2-7; tentative D call: TRBD1 (6 bases). Germline lookup yields CDR1 SGHTA and CDR2 FQGTGA. The V end was cut by 0 bases, the J end by 9 bases, with 12 bases between. This CDR3 spans 13 amino acids. Written as DNA, the CDR3 is TGTGCCAGCAGCTTAACAGTGGACAGCTCGCAGTACTTC. It specifies CASSLTVDSSQYF.